These 3 T cell receptor beta chains originate from one sample sequenced in a study of liver allograft versus peripheral blood T cells (TCRdb year 2020). Background on the whole study: The study compared the T cell receptor repertoires present in transplanted livers with the repertoires present in the peripheral blood of liver transplant recipients.

The listed sequencing device is Illumina MiSeq. The public reads were quality trimmed at Q25 with fastp and then assembled into clones with MiXCR by TCRdb, keeping productive beta chains. Here each entry gathers all rows of one CDR3 protein and keeps the most common genes and DNA. The sample table lists 5,500 to 6,000 distinct CDR3 sequences, 14% of them with a count of one. The top ten clonotypes cover about 3% of the sample. These receptors all come from a human patient who had a liver transplant. It is possible that, after a transplant, some T cells come from the graft donor.

This clonotype is labeled medium-sized. The chain joins TRBV18 to TRBJ1-1; 7 bases are shared with TRBD1. CDR3 length: 14 amino acids. V shed 6 bases, J shed 0 bases, and the junction held 4 bases outside the gene matches. Germline loops: CDR1 KGHSH, CDR2 LQKENI. CDR3 amino acids: CASSLTGLNTEAFF. The CDR3 coding sequence is TGTGCCAGCTCTCTGACAGGGCTGAACACTGAAGCTTTCTTT.

By frequency in the sample, this clonotype is medium-sized (0.01 to 0.1%). The chain is built from TRBV6-6 and TRBJ1-3, with D possibly matching TRBD1 (6 bases). V lost 4 bases and J 4 bases, leaving 8 bases between the germline ends. The CDR3 extends over 13 amino acids. Germline CDR1 is MNHNY and CDR2 is SVGAGI (reference sequence). CDR3 nucleotides: TGTGCCAGCAGTTTACAGGGCGGAAACACCATATATTTT. It is translated as CASSLQGGNTIYF.

The table lists this clonotype with many counts. V is TRBV10-3 and J is TRBJ2-7, with D possibly matching TRBD2 (7 bases). The CDR3 totals 14 residues. Trimming removed 9 bases at V and 2 bases at J, with 17 bases between. Germline V gene lookup returns CDR1 ENHRY and CDR2 SYGVKD. CDR3 coding DNA: TGTGCCATTCAGTGGGAGGGGGGAGCCTACGAGCAGTACTTC. Its protein product is CAIQWEGGAYEQYF.